This T cell receptor beta chain originates from a study of identical twins. The CDR3 has 20 amino acids. Trimming took 3 bases from V and 4 from J; bases not matched to a gene: 13. CDR1 is ENHRY, CDR2 SYGVKD, per germline. This clonotype has just a few counts. Its antigen is not identified. Broader study findings: Cord blood beta clonotypes present at high abundance carried fewer insertions; no such pattern appeared in memory repertoires.

Template switching added a universal primer binding site, and final cDNA carried unique molecular identifiers. From the 5' RACE reads, TCRdb called clonotypes with MiXCR, one entry per CDR3 protein. The repertoire holds hundreds of thousands of distinct CDR3 sequences, with approximately 7% as singletons. The same data also contributed to another study, on yellow fever vaccine responses in identical twins.

The sequenced material came from memory (CD45RO+) T cells sorted from blood. The chain joins TRBV10-3 to TRBJ2-1; the match to TRBD2 covers 15 bases. The TCR comes from a young woman in good health. CDR3 sequence: CAISDGAGTSGGFKYNEQFF. CDR3 nucleotides: TGTGCCATCAGTGACGGAGCCGGGACTAGCGGGGGGTTCAAGTACAATGAGCAGTTCTTC.